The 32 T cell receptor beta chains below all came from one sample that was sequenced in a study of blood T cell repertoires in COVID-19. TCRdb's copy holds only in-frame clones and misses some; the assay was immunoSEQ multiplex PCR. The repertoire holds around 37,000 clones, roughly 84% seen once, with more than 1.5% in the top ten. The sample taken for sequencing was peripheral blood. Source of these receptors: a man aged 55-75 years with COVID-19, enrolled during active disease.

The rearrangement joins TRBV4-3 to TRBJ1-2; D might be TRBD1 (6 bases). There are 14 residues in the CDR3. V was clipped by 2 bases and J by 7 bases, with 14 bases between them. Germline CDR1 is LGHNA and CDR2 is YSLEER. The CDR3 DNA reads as TGCGCCAGCAGCCAAACGACAGGTCAGAGTGGCTACACCTTC. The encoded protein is CASSQTTGQSGYTF.

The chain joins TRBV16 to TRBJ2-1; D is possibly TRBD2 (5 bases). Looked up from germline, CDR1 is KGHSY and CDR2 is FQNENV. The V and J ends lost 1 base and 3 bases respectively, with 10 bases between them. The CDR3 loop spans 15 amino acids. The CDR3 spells CASSQWKRLYNEQFF. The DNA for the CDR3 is TGTGCCAGCAGCCAATGGAAGCGGCTCTACAATGAGCAGTTCTTC.

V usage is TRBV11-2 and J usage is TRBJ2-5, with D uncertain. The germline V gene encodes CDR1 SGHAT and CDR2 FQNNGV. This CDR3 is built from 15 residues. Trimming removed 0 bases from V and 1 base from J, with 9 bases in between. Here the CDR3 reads CASSLDPSSQETQYF. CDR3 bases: TGTGCCAGCAGCTTAGACCCATCTAGCCAAGAGACCCAGTACTTC. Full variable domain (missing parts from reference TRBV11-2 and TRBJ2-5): EAGVAQSPRYKIIEKRQSVAFWCNPISGHATLYWYQQILGQGPKLLIQFQNNGVVDDSQLPKDRFSAERLKGVDSTLKIQPAKLEDSAVYLCASSLDPSSQETQYFGPGTRLLVL.

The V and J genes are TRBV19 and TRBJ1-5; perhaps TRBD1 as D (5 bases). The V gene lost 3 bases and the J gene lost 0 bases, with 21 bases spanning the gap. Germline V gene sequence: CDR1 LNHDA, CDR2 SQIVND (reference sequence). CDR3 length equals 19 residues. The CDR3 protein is CASSISIRQPRLSNQPQHF. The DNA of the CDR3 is TGTGCCAGTAGTATTTCGATAAGACAGCCTCGCCTTAGCAATCAGCCCCAGCATTTT.

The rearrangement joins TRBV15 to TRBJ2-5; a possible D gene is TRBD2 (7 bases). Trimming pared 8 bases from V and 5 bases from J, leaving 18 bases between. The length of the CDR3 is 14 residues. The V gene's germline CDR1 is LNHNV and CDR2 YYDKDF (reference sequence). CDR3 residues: CATSTRGAGETQYF. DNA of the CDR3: TGTGCCACCTCTACTCGGGGGGCCGGGGAGACCCAGTACTTC.

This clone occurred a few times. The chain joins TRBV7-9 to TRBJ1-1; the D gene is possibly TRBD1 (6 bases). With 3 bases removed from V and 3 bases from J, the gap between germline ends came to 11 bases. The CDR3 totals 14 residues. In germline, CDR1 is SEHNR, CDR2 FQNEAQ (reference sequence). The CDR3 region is CASSFLGGDTEAFF. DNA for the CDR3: TGTGCCAGCAGCTTTTTAGGGGGGGACACTGAAGCTTTCTTT.

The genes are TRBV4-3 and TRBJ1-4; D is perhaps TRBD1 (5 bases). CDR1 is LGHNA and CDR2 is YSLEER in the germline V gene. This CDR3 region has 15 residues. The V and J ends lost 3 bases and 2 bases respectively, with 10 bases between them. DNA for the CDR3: TGCGCCAGCAGCCAGGGGGGGGGTACTAATGAAAAACTGTTTTTT. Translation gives CASSQGGGTNEKLFF.

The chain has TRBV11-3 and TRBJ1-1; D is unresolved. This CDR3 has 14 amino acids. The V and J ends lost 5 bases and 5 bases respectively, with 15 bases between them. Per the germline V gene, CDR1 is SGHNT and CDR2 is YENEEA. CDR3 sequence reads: CASSPSPSSTEAFF. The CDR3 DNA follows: TGTGCCAGCAGCCCCTCCCCATCGAGTACTGAAGCTTTCTTT.

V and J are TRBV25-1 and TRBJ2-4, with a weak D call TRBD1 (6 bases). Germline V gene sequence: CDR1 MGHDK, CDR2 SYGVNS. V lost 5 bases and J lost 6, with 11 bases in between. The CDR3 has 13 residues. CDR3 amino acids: CASSPTGRNIQYF. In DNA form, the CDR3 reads TGTGCCAGCAGTCCGACAGGAAGAAACATTCAGTACTTC.

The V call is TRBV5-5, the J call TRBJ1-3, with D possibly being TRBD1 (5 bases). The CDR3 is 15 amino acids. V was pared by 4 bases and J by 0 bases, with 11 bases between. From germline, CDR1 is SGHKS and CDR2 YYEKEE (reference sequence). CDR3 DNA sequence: TGTGCCAGCAGCGGGCGGGGGGGCTCTGGAAACACCATATATTTT. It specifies CASSGRGGSGNTIYF. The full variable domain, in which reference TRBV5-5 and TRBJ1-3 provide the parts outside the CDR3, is DAGVTQSPTHLIKTRGQQVTLRCSPISGHKSVSWYQQVLGQGPQFIFQYYEKEERGRGNFPDRFSARQFPNYSSELNVNALLLGDSALYLCASSGRGGSGNTIYFGEGSWLTVV.

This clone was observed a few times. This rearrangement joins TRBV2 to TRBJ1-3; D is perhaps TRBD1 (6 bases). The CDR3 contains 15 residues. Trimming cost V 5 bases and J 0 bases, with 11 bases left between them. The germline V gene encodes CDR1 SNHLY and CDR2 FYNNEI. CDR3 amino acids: CASSNTGYSGNTIYF. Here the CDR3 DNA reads TGTGCCAGCAGTAATACAGGGTACTCTGGAAACACCATATATTTT. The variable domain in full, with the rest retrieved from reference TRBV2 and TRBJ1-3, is EPEVTQTPSHQVTQMGQEVILRCVPISNHLYFYWYRQILGQKVEFLVSFYNNEISEKSEIFDDQFSVERPDGSNFTLKIRSTKLEDSAMYFCASSNTGYSGNTIYFGEGSWLTVV.

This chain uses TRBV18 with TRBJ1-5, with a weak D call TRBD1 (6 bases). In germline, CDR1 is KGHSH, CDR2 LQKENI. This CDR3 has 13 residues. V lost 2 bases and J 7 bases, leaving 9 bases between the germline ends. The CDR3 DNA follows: TGTGCCAGCTCACCAGGGGGCGAACAGCCCCAGCATTTT. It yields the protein CASSPGGEQPQHF.

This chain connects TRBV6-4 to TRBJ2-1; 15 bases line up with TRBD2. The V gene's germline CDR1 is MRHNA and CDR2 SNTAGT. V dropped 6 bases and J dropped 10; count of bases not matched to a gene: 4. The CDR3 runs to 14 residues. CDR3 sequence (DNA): TGTGCCAGCAGAGGACTAGCGGGAGGGCAAGAGCAGTTCTTC. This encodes CASRGLAGGQEQFF.

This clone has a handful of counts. This chain's CDR3 is CASSDGSGSRGEQFF. The CDR3 DNA follows: TGCGCCAGCAGTGATGGTAGCGGGAGCAGGGGTGAGCAGTTCTTC. The V and J genes are TRBV10-1 and TRBJ2-1; 9 bases align to TRBD2. CDR3 length: 15 amino acids. In germline, CDR1 is WNHNN, CDR2 SYGVQD (reference sequence). V lost 3 bases to trimming and J lost 9 bases; unmatched junction nucleotides: 9.

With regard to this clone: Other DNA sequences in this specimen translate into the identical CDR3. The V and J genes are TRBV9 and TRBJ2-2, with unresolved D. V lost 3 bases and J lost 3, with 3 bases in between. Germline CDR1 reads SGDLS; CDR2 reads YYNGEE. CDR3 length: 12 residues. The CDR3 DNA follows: TGTGCCAGCAGCGCCTACACCGGGGAGCTGTTTTTT. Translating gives CASSAYTGELFF. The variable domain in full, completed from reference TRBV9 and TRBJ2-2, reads DSGVTQTPKHLITATGQRVTLRCSPRSGDLSVYWYQQSLDQGLQFLIQYYNGEERAKGNILERFSAQQFPDLHSELNLSSLELGDSALYFCASSAYTGELFFGEGSRLTVL.

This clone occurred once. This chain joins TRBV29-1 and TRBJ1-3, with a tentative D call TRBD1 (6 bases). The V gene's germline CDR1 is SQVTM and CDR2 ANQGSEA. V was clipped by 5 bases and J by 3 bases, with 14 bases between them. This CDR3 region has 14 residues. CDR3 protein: CSVNRVALGNTIYF. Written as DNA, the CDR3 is TGCAGCGTTAACAGGGTGGCTCTTGGAAACACCATATATTTT.

The CDR3, as DNA: TGCGCCAGCAGCCCCCCGGGGTTTGAAGATGGCTACACCTTC. Protein sequence: CASSPPGFEDGYTF. The V and J genes are TRBV4-1 and TRBJ1-2; D gene uncertain. Germline CDR1 reads MGHRA; CDR2 reads YSYEKL. The CDR3 has 14 amino acids. V gave up 4 bases and J gave up 6 bases, with 15 bases separating them.

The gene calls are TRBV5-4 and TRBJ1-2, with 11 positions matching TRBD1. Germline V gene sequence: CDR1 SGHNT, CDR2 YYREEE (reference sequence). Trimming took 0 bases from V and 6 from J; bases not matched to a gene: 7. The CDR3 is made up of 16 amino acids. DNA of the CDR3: TGTGCCAGCAGCTTGGCAGGGGACAGGGGGATCCATGGCTACACCTTC. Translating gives CASSLAGDRGIHGYTF. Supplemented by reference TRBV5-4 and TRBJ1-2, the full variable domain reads ETGVTQSPTHLIKTRGQQVTLRCSSQSGHNTVSWYQQALGQGPQFIFQYYREEENGRGNFPPRFSGLQFPNYSSELNVNALELDDSALYLCASSLAGDRGIHGYTFGSGTRLTVV.

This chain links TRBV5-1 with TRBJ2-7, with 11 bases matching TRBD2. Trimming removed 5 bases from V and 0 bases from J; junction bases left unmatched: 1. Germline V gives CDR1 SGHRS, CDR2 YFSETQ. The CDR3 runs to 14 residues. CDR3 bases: TGCGCCAGCAGTACTAGCGGGAGCTCCTACGAGCAGTACTTC. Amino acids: CASSTSGSSYEQYF.

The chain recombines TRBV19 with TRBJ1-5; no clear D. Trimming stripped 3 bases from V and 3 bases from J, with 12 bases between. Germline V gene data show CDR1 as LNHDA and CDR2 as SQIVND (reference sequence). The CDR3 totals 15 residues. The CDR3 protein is CASSILDGNNQPQHF. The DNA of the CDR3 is TGTGCCAGTAGTATCCTTGACGGGAACAATCAGCCCCAGCATTTT.

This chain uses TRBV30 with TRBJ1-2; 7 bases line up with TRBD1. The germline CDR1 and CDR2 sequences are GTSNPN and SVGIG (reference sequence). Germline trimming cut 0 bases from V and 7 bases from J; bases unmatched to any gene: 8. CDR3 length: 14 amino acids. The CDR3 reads CAWSVIRGQVGYTF. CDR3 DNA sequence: TGTGCCTGGAGTGTAATTAGGGGGCAGGTTGGCTACACCTTC.

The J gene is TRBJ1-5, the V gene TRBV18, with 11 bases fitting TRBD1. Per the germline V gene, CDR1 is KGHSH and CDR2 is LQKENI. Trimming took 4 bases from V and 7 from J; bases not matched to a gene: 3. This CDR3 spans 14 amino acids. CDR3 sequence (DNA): TGTGCCAGCTCACAGGGGACAGGGGGGCAGCCCCAGCATTTT. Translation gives CASSQGTGGQPQHF.

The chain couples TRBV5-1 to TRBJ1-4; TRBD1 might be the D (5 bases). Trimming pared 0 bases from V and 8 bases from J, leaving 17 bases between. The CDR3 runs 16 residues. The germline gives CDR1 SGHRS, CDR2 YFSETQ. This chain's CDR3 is CASSLGGIPGREKLFF. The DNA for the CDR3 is TGCGCCAGCAGCTTGGGGGGCATTCCCGGGCGAGAAAAACTGTTTTTT.

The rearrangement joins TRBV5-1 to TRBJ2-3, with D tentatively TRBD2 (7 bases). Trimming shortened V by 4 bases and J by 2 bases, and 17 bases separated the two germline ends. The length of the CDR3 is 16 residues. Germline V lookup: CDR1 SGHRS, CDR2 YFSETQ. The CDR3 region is CASSPGGSLSTDTQYF. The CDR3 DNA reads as TGCGCCAGCAGCCCGGGGGGCAGCCTTTCCACAGATACGCAGTATTTT.

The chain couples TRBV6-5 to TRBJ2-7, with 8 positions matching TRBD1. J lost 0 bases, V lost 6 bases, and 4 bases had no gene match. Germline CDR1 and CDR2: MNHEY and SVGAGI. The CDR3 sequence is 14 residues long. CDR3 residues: CASRRQGISYEQYF. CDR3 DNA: TGTGCCAGCAGAAGACAGGGGATCTCCTACGAGCAGTACTTC.

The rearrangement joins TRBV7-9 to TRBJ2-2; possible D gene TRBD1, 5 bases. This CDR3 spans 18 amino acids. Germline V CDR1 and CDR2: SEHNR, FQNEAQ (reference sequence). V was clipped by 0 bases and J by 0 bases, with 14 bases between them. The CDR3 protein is CASSLAQDPISNTGELFF. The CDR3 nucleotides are TGTGCCAGCAGCTTAGCACAGGACCCAATCTCGAACACCGGGGAGCTGTTTTTT. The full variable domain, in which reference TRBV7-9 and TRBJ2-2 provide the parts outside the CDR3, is DTGVSQNPRHKITKRGQNVTFRCDPISEHNRLYWYRQTLGQGPEFLTYFQNEAQLEKSRLLSDRFSAERPKGSFSTLEIQRTEQGDSAMYLCASSLAQDPISNTGELFFGEGSRLTVL.

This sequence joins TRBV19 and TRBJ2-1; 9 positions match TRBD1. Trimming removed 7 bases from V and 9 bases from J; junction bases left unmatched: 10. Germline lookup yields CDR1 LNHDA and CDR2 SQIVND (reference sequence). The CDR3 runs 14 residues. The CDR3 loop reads CASTTGTGFSEQFF. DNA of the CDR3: TGTGCCAGTACCACCGGGACAGGGTTTAGTGAGCAGTTCTTC.

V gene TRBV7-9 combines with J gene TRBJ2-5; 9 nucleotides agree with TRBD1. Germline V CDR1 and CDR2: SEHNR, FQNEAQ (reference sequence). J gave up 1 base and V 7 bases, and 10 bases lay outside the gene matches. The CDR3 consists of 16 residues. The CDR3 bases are TGTGCCAGCAACCGTAGGGACAGGGTGTCCCAAGAGACCCAGTACTTC. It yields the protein CASNRRDRVSQETQYF. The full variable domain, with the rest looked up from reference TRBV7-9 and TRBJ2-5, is DTGVSQNPRHKITKRGQNVTFRCDPISEHNRLYWYRQTLGQGPEFLTYFQNEAQLEKSRLLSDRFSAERPKGSFSTLEIQRTEQGDSAMYLCASNRRDRVSQETQYFGPGTRLLVL.

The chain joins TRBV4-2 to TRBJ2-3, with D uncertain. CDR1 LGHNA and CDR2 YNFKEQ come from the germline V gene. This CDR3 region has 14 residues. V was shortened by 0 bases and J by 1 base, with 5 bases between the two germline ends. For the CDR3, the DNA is TGTGCCAGCAGCCAAGATACAGGCACAGATACGCAGTATTTT. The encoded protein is CASSQDTGTDTQYF.

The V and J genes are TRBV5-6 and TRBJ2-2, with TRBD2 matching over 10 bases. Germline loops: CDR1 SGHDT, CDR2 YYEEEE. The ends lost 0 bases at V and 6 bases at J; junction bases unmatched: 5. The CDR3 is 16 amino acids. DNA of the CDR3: TGTGCCAGCAGCTTGGCCGGTAGCGGGAGGTCCGGGGAGCTGTTTTTT. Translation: CASSLAGSGRSGELFF.

This chain's CDR3 is CASSRGRDTNTDTQYF. Written as DNA, the CDR3 is TGCGCCAGCAGCCGCGGACGGGACACCAACACAGATACGCAGTATTTT. The chain recombines TRBV4-3 with TRBJ2-3, with D maybe TRBD1 (6 bases). This CDR3 region has 16 residues. The germline V and J ends were trimmed by 4 bases and 2 bases, with 16 bases remaining between them. CDR1 and CDR2 from the germline V gene are LGHNA and YSLEER.

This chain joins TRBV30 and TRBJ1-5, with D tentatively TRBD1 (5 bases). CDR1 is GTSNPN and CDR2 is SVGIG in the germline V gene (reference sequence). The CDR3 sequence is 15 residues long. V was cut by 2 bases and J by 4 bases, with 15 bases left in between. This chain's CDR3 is CAWSPGLSMNQPQHF. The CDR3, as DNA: TGTGCCTGGAGTCCGGGACTGAGTATGAATCAGCCCCAGCATTTT.